The next 13 T cell receptor beta chains were all read from a single sample in a study of response to subunit inactivated influenza vaccine (dated by TCRdb to 2017 to 2018). Libraries were built with RT-PCR. Sequencing was performed on an Illumina HiSeq 2500. The raw public data were reprocessed by TCRdb itself: fastp quality trimming at Q25, MiXCR clonotype calling, in-frame beta chains only. Rows with a matching CDR3 protein are joined into one entry that keeps the most common DNA and genes. The sample table holds some 500,000 distinct CDR3 sequences, of which 10% to 15% were seen once. The ten biggest clones cover 10% to 15% of the sample. Taken with the paper, the label for time point translates to: 45 to 55 days after influenza vaccine administration. The sample in question was PBMCs from blood, obtained around seven weeks after vaccination. These receptors all come from a man aged 50 or older who received an inactivated influenza vaccine. Donor details come from another sample of the same person, matched by shared clones.

This clonotype was counted only a few times. V and J are TRBV7-2 and TRBJ2-1; a weak D match, TRBD1 (6 bases). This CDR3 is built from 16 residues. Trimming pared 0 bases from V and 0 bases from J, leaving 9 bases between. The germline gives CDR1 SGHTA, CDR2 FQGNSA. The chain's CDR3 is CASSLAQGLSYNEQFF. The CDR3 DNA reads as TGTGCCAGCAGCTTAGCGCAGGGGCTCTCCTACAATGAGCAGTTCTTC.

The genes are TRBV12-3 or TRBV12-4 and TRBJ2-3; D possibly corresponds to TRBD2 (5 bases). V lost 5 bases, J lost 9 bases, and 12 bases lay in between. This CDR3 spans 12 amino acids. The CDR3 DNA follows: TGTGCCAGCAGTACGAGGACGGGGACGCAGTATTTT. Residues: CASSTRTGTQYF.

This clonotype was observed a few times. This sequence joins TRBV12-3 or TRBV12-4 and TRBJ1-5; the match to TRBD1 covers 8 bases. There are 14 residues in the CDR3. After removal of 3 bases from V and 7 bases from J, the junction contained 5 bases not matched to a gene. In DNA, the CDR3 is TGTGCCAGCAGTTTGAGGACAGGGAGGCAGCCCCAGCATTTT. Translated: CASSLRTGRQPQHF.

This clonotype appeared a few times. The V and J genes are TRBV5-1 and TRBJ1-4, with D maybe TRBD1 (5 bases). Trimming removed 4 bases at V and 4 bases at J, with 11 bases between. Germline V gene data show CDR1 as SGHRS and CDR2 as YFSETQ. CDR3 size: 14 residues. The CDR3 region is CASSVGAYNEKLFF. The CDR3 nucleotides read TGCGCCAGCAGCGTCGGGGCTTATAATGAAAAACTGTTTTTT.

The V call is TRBV10-1, the J call TRBJ1-1, with a weak D call TRBD1 (5 bases). Trimming pared 8 bases from V and 1 base from J, leaving 17 bases between. Germline-derived CDR1 and CDR2 are WNHNN and SYGVQD (reference sequence). The CDR3 spans 15 residues. Written as DNA, the CDR3 is TGCGCCAGCGGTTATTTCGGGGCACGGAACACTGAAGCTTTCTTT. Protein sequence: CASGYFGARNTEAFF.

This clonotype occurred a few times. The genes are TRBV12-3 or TRBV12-4 and TRBJ2-2; no definite D call. The CDR3 contains 15 residues. V lost 2 bases and J lost 1, with 8 bases in between. CDR3 protein: CASSLPPGNTGELFF. The CDR3 DNA reads as TGTGCCAGCAGTTTACCCCCGGGGAACACCGGGGAGCTGTTTTTT.

The CDR3 protein is CASSPVSRRSTDTQYF. The CDR3 region has the DNA TGCGCCAGCAGCCCTGTCAGTAGGAGAAGCACAGATACGCAGTATTTT. The rearrangement uses TRBV4-1 and TRBJ2-3; D gene unclear. The V and J ends lost 4 bases and 0 bases respectively, with 14 bases between them. Per germline, CDR1 MGHRA and CDR2 YSYEKL. CDR3 length equals 16 residues.

The CDR3 region is CASSLVSGSLAYGANVLTF. CDR3 DNA: TGCGCCAGCAGCTTGGTTTCAGGTTCTCTGGCCTATGGGGCCAACGTCCTGACTTTC. This chain connects TRBV5-1 to TRBJ2-6; unclear D gene. V was cut by 0 bases and J by 3 bases, with 19 bases left in between. In germline, CDR1 is SGHRS, CDR2 YFSETQ. The CDR3 sequence is 19 residues long.

CDR3 sequence (DNA): TGCGCCAGCAGAAGTCTCGGGGGTGCTGGGTATGGCTACACCTTC. It encodes CASRSLGGAGYGYTF. The gene calls are TRBV5-1 and TRBJ1-2; tentative D call: TRBD1 (5 bases). This CDR3 comprises 15 residues. Per the germline V gene, CDR1 is SGHRS and CDR2 is YFSETQ. V was clipped by 5 bases and J by 5 bases, with 19 bases between them.

At least ten counts were recorded for this clonotype. Germline is not matched at one junction end, which may reflect a read error. The rearrangement uses TRBV20-1 and TRBJ2-6; 11 bases agree with TRBD2. This CDR3 contains 15 residues. Germline lookup yields CDR1 DFQATT and CDR2 SNEGSKA (reference sequence). CDR3 sequence (DNA): TGCAGTACTAGCGGGGGTTACTCTGGGGCCAACGTCCTGACTTTC. This gives the protein CSTSGGYSGANVLTF.

The table lists this clonotype with many counts. The chain recombines TRBV7-9 with TRBJ1-1; D remains ambiguous. The germline V gene has CDR1 SEHNR and CDR2 FQNEAQ (reference sequence). Trimming took 1 base from V and 1 from J, leaving 10 bases between them. This CDR3 has 15 residues. In DNA form, the CDR3 reads TGTGCCAGCAGCTTAGGTAGGGCAGGGAACACTGAAGCTTTCTTT. Amino acid sequence: CASSLGRAGNTEAFF.

The genes are TRBV29-1 and TRBJ2-5; D is undetermined. Trimming took off 5 bases at V and 5 bases at J, with 15 bases between the two ends. This CDR3 comprises 13 residues. The germline V gene has CDR1 SQVTM and CDR2 ANQGSEA. The CDR3 coding sequence is TGCAGCGTTCTCTCCGCGGTCCGCGAGACCCAGTACTTC. Translated, it gives CSVLSAVRETQYF.

The sample holds one count of this clonotype. The chain joins TRBV12-3 or TRBV12-4 to TRBJ2-1, with 7 nucleotides matching TRBD1. The V and J ends lost 10 bases and 2 bases, in that order; junction bases with no gene match: 8. The CDR3 has 14 amino acids. The CDR3 sequence: CATRRDSAYNEQFF. The CDR3 bases are TGTGCCACCAGAAGGGACAGCGCCTACAATGAGCAGTTCTTC.